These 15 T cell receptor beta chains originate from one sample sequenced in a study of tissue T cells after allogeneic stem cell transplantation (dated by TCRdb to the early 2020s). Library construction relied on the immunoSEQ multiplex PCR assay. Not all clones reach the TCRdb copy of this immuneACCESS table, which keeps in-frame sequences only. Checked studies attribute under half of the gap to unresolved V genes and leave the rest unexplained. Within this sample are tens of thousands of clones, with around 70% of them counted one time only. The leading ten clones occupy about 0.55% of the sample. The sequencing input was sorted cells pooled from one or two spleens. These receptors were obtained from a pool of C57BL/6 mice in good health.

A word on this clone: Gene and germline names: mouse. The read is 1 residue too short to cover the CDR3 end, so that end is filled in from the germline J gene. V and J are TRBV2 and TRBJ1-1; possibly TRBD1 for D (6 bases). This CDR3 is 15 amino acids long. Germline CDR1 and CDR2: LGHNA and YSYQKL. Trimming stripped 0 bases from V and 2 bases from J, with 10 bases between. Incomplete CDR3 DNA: TGTGCCAGCAGCCAAGATACGGGACACAACACAGAAGTCTTC. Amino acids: CASSQDTGHNTEVF. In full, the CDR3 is CASSQDTGHNTEVFF. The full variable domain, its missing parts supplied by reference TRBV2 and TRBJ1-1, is DPKIIQKPKYLVAVTGSEKILICEQYLGHNAMYWYRQSAKKPLEFMFSYSYQKLMDNQTASSRFQPQSSKKNHLDLQITALKPDDSATYFCASSQDTGHNTEVFFGKGTRLTVV.

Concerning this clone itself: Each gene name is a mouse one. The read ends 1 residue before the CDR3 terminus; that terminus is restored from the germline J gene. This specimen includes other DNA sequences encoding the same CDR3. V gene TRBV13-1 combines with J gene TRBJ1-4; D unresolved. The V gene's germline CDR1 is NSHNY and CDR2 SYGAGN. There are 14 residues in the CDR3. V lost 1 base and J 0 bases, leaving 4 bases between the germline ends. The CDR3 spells CASSDQISNERLFF. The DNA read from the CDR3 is TGTGCCAGCAGTGATCAGATTTCCAACGAAAGATTATTT.

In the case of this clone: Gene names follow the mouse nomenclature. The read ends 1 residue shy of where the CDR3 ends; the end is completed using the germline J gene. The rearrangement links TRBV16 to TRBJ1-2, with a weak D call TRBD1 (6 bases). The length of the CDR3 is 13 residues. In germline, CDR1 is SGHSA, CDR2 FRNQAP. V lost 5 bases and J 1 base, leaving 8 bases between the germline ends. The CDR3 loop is CASSQDRNSDYTF. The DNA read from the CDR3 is TGTGCAAGCAGCCAGGACAGAAACTCCGACTACACC.

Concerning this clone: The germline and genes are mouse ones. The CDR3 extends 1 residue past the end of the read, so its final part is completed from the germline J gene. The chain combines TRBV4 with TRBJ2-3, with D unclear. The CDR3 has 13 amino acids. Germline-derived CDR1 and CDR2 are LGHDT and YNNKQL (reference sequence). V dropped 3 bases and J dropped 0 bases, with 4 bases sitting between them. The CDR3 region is CASSYNSAETLYF. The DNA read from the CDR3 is TGTGCCAGCAGCTACAACAGTGCAGAAACGCTGTAT. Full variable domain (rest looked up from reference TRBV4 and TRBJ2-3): ETAVFQTPNYHVTQVGNEVSFNCKQTLGHDTMYWYKQDSKKLLKIMFSYNNKQLIVNETVPRRFSPQSSDKAHLNLRIKSVEPEDSAVYLCASSYNSAETLYFGSGTRLTVL.

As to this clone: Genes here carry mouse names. The CDR3 DNA, read in part, is TGTGCCAGCAGCCAAGATCCTACTGGGGGGGCTAGGGACACCCAGTAC. Protein sequence: CASSQDPTGGARDTQY. The complete CDR3 reads CASSQDPTGGARDTQYF. This rearrangement joins TRBV5 to TRBJ2-5, with 11 nucleotides matching TRBD2. The CDR3 extends 1 residue past the end of the read, so its final part is completed from the germline J gene. This CDR3 region has 17 residues. The V gene's germline CDR1 is LGHNA and CDR2 YNLKQL (reference sequence). J was trimmed by 6 bases and V by 0 bases; bases with no gene match: 8.

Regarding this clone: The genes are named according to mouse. CDR3 amino acids: CASSSANTEVFF. The DNA read from the CDR3 is TGTGCCAGCAGTAGTGCAAACACAGAAGTCTTC. This chain links TRBV15 with TRBJ1-1, with no clear D. The read stops 1 residue short of the end of the CDR3; the missing end is completed from the germline J gene. The germline V and J ends were trimmed by 5 bases and 0 bases, with 4 bases remaining between them. The CDR3 extends over 12 amino acids. CDR1 and CDR2 from the germline V gene are SGHND and FRSKSL.

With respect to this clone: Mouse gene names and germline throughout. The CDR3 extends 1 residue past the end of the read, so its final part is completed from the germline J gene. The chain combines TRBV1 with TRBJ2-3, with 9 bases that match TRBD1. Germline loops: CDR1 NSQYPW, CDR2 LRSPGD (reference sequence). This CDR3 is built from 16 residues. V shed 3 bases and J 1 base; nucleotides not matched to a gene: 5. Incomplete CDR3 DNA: TGCACCTGCAGTGCCCCGGACAGGGGCGGTGCAGAAACGCTGTAT. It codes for CTCSAPDRGGAETLY. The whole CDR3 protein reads CTCSAPDRGGAETLYF.

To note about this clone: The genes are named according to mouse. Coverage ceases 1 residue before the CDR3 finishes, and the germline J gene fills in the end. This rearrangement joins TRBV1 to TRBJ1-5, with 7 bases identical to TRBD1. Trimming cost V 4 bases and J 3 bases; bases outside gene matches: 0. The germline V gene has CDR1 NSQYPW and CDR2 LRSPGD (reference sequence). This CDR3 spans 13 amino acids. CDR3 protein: CTCSGQGNQAPLF. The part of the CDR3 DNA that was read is TGCACCTGCAGTGGACAGGGCAACCAGGCTCCGCTT.

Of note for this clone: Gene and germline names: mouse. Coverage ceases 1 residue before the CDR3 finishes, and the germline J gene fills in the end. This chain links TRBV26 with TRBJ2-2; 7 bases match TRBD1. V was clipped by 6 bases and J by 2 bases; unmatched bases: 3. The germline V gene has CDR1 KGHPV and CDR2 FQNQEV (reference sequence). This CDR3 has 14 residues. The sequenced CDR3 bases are TGTGCCAGCAGACAGGGGCGCAACACCGGGCAGCTCTAC. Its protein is CASRQGRNTGQLY. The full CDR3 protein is CASRQGRNTGQLYF.

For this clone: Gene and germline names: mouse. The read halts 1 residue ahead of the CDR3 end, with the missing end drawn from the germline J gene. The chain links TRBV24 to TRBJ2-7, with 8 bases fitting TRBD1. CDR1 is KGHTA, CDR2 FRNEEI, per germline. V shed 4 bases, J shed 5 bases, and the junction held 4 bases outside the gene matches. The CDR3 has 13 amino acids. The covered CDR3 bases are TGTGCCAGCAGTCCGCAGACAGGGGATGAACAGTAC. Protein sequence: CASSPQTGDEQY. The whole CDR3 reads CASSPQTGDEQYF.

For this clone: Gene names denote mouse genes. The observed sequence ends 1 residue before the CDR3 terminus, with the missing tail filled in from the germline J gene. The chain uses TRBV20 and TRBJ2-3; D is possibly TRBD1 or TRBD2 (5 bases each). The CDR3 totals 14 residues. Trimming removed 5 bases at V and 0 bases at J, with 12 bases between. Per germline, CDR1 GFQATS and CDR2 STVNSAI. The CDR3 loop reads CGAASGLSAETLYF. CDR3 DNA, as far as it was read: TGTGGTGCTGCCTCGGGGCTTAGTGCAGAAACGCTGTAT.

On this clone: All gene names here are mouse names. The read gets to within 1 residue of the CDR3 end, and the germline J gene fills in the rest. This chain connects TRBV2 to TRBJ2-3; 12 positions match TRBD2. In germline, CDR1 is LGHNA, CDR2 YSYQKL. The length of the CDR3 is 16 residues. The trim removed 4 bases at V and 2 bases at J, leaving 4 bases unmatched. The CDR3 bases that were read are TGTGCCAGCAGCCCTCGACTGGGGGGGCTTGCAGAAACGCTGTAT. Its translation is CASSPRLGGLAETLY. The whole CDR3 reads CASSPRLGGLAETLYF.

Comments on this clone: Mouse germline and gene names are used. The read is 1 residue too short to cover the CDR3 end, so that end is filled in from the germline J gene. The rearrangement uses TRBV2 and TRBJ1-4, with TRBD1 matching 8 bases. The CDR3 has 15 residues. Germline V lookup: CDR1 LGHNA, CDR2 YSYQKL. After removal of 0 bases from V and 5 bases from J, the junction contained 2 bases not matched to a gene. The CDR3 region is CASSQETGENERLFF. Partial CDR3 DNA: TGTGCCAGCAGCCAAGAGACAGGGGAGAACGAAAGATTATTT.

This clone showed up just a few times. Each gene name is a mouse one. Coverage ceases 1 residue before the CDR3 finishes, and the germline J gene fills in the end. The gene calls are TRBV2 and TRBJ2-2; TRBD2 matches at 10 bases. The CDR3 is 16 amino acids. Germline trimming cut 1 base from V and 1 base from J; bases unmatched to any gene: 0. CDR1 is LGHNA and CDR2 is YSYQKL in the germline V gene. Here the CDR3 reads CASSQGTGGNTGQLYF. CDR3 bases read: TGTGCCAGCAGCCAAGGGACTGGGGGAAACACCGGGCAGCTCTAC.

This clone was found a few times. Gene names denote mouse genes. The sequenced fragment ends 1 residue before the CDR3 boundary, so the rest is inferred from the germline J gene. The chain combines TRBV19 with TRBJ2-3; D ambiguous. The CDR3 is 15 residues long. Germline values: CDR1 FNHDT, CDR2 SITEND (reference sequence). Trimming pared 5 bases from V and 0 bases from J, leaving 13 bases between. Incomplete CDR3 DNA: TGTGCCAGCAGCCCCGACAATCCTAGTGCAGAAACGCTGTAT. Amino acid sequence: CASSPDNPSAETLY. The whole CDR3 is CASSPDNPSAETLYF.